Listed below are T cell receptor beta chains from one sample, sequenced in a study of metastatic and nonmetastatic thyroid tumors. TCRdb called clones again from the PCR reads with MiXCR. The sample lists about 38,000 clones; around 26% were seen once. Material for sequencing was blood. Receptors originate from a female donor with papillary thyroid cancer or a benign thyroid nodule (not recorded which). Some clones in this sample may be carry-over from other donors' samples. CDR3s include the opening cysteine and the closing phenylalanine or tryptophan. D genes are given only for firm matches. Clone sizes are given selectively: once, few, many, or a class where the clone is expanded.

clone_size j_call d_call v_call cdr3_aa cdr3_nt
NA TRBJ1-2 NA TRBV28 CASSDRSYYGYTF TGTGCCAGCAGCGACAGGTCCTACTATGGCTACACCTTC
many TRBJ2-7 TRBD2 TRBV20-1 CSARELAGVRYEQYF TGCAGTGCTAGAGAACTAGCGGGAGTGAGATACGAGCAGTACTTC
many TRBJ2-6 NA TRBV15 CATSRSSSGANVLTF TGTGCCACCAGCAGAAGTTCCTCTGGGGCCAACGTCCTGACTTTC
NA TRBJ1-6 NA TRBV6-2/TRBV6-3 CASSYSEVWALHF TGTGCCAGCAGTTATTCGGAGGTCTGGGCCCTCCACTTT
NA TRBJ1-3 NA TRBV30 CAWGRLWDAAGNTIYF TGTGCCTGGGGCCGGTTGTGGGATGCGGCTGGAAACACCATATATTTT
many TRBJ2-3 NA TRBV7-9 CASSPRSQRGTDTQYF TGTGCCAGCAGCCCAAGGTCCCAACGCGGGACAGATACGCAGTATTTT
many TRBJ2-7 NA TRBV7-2 CASSFKVGAVYEQYF TGTGCCAGCAGCTTTAAAGTGGGGGCAGTCTACGAGCAGTACTTC
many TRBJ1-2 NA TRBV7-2 CASSLDPNNYGYTF TGTGCCAGCAGCTTAGATCCAAACAACTATGGCTACACCTTC
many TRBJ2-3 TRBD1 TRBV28 CVSSFDSGTGERDTQYF TGTGTCAGCAGTTTCGATTCCGGGACAGGAGAAAGGGATACGCAGTATTTT
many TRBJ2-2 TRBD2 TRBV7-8 CASSTRGGLTGELFF TGTGCCAGCAGCACGCGCGGGGGGCTCACCGGGGAGCTGTTTTTT
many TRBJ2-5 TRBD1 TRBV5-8 CASSYSRGRGLETQYF TGTGCCAGCAGCTACTCCAGGGGGCGAGGGTTAGAGACCCAGTACTTC
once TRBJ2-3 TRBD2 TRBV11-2 CAISPLMPLAGGRDTQYF TGTGCCATCAGCCCCCTAATGCCTCTAGCGGGGGGTCGGGATACGCAGTATTTT
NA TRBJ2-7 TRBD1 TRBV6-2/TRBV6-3 CASSYSGTGGYEQYF TGTGCCAGCAGTTACTCTGGGACAGGGGGGTACGAGCAGTACTTC
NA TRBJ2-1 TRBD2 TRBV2 CASSKTSGNTYNEQFF TGTGCCAGCAGTAAGACTAGCGGGAACACCTACAATGAGCAGTTCTTC
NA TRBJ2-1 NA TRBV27 CASSLDPGSEQFF TGTGCCAGCAGTTTAGATCCGGGGAGTGAGCAGTTCTTC
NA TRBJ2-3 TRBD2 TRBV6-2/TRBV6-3 CASSSLAGGSDTQYF TGTGCCAGCAGTTCCCTAGCGGGAGGGTCAGATACGCAGTATTTT
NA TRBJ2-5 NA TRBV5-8 CASSSRTVGLETQYF TGTGCCAGCAGCTCGCGGACAGTGGGCCTTGAGACCCAGTACTTC
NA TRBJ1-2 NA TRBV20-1 CSALGGKYGYTF TGCAGTGCCCTAGGGGGAAAGTATGGCTACACCTTC
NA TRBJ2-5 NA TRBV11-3 CASSLFPRETKYF TGCGCCAGCAGCTTATTCCCTCGAGAGACCAAGTACTTC
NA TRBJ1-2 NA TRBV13 CASSLGLGGRSGYTF TGTGCCAGCAGCTTAGGCCTAGGGGGTCGTTCTGGCTACACCTTC
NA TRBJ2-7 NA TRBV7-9 CASISQGYYQYF TGTGCCAGCATCTCCCAGGGATACTATCAGTACTTC
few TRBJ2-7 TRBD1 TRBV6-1 CASRTGVGSYEQYF TGTGCCAGCAGGACAGGGGTTGGGTCCTACGAGCAGTACTTC
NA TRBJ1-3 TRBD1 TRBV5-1 CASSLYSPRDRVHTIYF TGCGCCAGCAGCTTGTATAGTCCGAGGGACAGGGTTCACACCATATATTTT
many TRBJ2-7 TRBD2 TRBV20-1 CSARGILAGGNNEQYF TGCAGTGCTAGGGGGATACTAGCGGGAGGGAACAACGAGCAGTACTTC
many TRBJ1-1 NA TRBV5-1 CASSLGQTLNEAFF TGCGCCAGCAGCTTGGGACAGACCTTAAATGAAGCTTTCTTT
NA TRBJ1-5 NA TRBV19 CASRVGTGQPQHF TGTGCCAGCCGGGTGGGCACTGGGCAGCCCCAGCATTTT
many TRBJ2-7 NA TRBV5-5 CASSLVQATHLGEQYF TGTGCCAGCAGCTTGGTGCAGGCAACCCACCTCGGCGAGCAGTACTTC
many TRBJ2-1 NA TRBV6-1 CASSHLQGGYNEQFF TGTGCCAGCAGTCATCTCCAGGGGGGCTACAATGAGCAGTTCTTC
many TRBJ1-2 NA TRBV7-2 CASSLRGLYGYTF TGTGCCAGCAGCTTACGGGGCCTCTATGGCTACACCTTC
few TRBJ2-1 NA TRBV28 CASVGSLTPYNEQFF TGTGCCAGCGTGGGCAGTTTAACCCCCTACAATGAGCAGTTCTTC
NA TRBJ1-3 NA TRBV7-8 CASSLTRGNTIYF TGTGCCAGCAGCCTCACCAGGGGAAACACTATATATTTT
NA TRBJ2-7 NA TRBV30 CAWSVGYEQYF TGTGCCTGGAGTGTAGGCTACGAACAGTACTTC
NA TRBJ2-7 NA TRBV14 CASSQVNQGMNEQYF TGTGCCAGCAGCCAAGTTAACCAGGGGATGAACGAGCAGTACTTC
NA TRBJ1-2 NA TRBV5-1 CASSLEGQLSGGYTF TGCGCCAGCAGCTTGGAAGGACAGCTCTCCGGCGGCTACACCTTC
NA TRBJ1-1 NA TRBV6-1 CASRQGVNTEAFF TGTGCCAGCAGACAGGGAGTGAACACTGAAGCTTTCTTT
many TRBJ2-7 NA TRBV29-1 CSVTGDGRSYEQYF TGCAGCGTAACCGGGGACGGACGCTCCTACGAGCAGTACTTC
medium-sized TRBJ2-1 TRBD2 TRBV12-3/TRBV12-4 CASRREGGNEQFF TGTGCCAGCAGGCGGGAGGGAGGGAATGAGCAGTTCTTC
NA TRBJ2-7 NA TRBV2 CASSEGAGSGYEQYF TGTGCCAGCAGTGAAGGTGCAGGGAGTGGCTACGAGCAGTACTTC
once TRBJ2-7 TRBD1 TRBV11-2 CASSLELRDRIYEQYF TGTGCCAGCAGCTTAGAACTCCGGGACAGGATCTACGAGCAGTACTTC
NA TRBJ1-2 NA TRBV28 CASHSPRADYGYTF TGTGCCAGCCATTCTCCAAGGGCGGACTATGGCTACACCTTC
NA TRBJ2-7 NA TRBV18 CASSATGGRQYF TGTGCCAGCTCCGCAACCGGGGGCCGGCAGTACTTC